This T cell receptor beta chain is drawn from a study of identical twins. Study-wide points: Beta out-of-frame sequences showed weaker excess twin sharing. The models gave estimates that fell short of the out-of-frame TCR alpha sharing seen in monozygotic twins. Without tracking the same donors, conclusions rested on cross-sectional statistical analysis. Memory repertoires showed no such pattern, whereas abundant cord blood beta clonotypes carried fewer insertions.

Comment on this clonotype: Antigen: not known. A much larger clonotype is one base distant, so this may be a read error.

Germline trimming cut 8 bases from V and 4 bases from J; bases unmatched to any gene: 8. Germline V gene lookup returns CDR1 PRHDT and CDR2 FYEKMQ (reference sequence). The CDR3 covers 14 residues. TCRdb recomputed calls from the 5' RACE reads with MiXCR, one row per CDR3 protein. The repertoire has roughly 1.6 million distinct CDR3 sequences, more than 30% of them found once; the top ten carry less than 0.35%. The specimen was cord blood. J is TRBJ2-3 and V is TRBV13, with 8 positions matching TRBD1. This TCR came from a newborn girl in good health. The CDR3 DNA reads as TGTGCCAGCCGCACAGGGGGGTATTCAGATACGCAGTATTTT. Its translation: CASRTGGYSDTQYF.